A selection of T cell receptor beta chains follows, all from one sample in a study of long-term antiretroviral therapy in people with HIV. TCRdb's table, derived via immunoSEQ multiplex PCR, lists solely in-frame clones and lacks some. The table records more than 20,000 clones, over 70% of them present only once. Sequenced material: unsorted PBMCs, taken 3 years after starting antiretroviral therapy. The receptors shown here come from a man younger than 30 with HIV. Both conserved end residues are part of each CDR3. The order of the fields is D gene, clone size, V gene, J gene, CDR3 protein, CDR3 DNA. A D gene is named only where the DNA matches it firmly. Rows give clone size only sometimes, using once, few, many, or a class for an expanded clone.

.	.	TRBV7-9	TRBJ1-2	CASSLAGSGYTF	TGTGCCAGCAGCTTAGCAGGGAGTGGCTACACCTTC
.	few	TRBV20-1	TRBJ1-2	CTLSGNYGYTF	TGCACCTTGTCGGGGAACTATGGCTACACCTTC
.	.	TRBV7-3	TRBJ1-5	CASSLDGGGNQPQHF	TGTGCCAGCAGCTTGGATGGTGGGGGCAATCAGCCCCAGCATTTT
.	.	TRBV5-1	TRBJ2-3	CASKIEDTQYF	TGCGCCAGCAAGATCGAAGATACGCAGTATTTT
.	few	TRBV7-9	TRBJ1-5	CASSQSRDQPQHF	TGTGCCAGCAGTCAGTCCAGGGATCAGCCCCAGCATTTT
TRBD1	.	TRBV6-1	TRBJ1-1	CASSGGQPYTEAFF	TGTGCCAGCAGTGGGGGACAGCCTTACACTGAAGCTTTCTTT
TRBD2	.	TRBV5-1	TRBJ2-3	CASSPGTSGGDTQYF	TGCGCCAGCAGCCCAGGGACTAGCGGGGGGGATACGCAGTATTTT
TRBD1	.	TRBV7-6	TRBJ1-4	CASSLEGTGGLEDEKLFF	TGTGCCAGCAGCTTAGAGGGGACAGGGGGCCTAGAGGATGAAAAACTGTTTTTT
TRBD1	.	TRBV12-5	TRBJ1-5	CASGLVQMDRGGPQHF	TGTGCTAGTGGTTTGGTACAGATGGACAGGGGGGGGCCCCAGCATTTT
.	once	TRBV6-5	TRBJ2-2	CASSQGNWDTGELFF	TGTGCCAGCAGTCAGGGGAATTGGGACACCGGGGAGCTGTTTTTT
.	.	TRBV28	TRBJ1-1	CASMIGGGNTEAFF	TGTGCCAGCATGATAGGGGGGGGTAACACTGAAGCTTTCTTT
.	.	TRBV2	TRBJ1-1	CASSGSGGEAFF	TGTGCCAGCAGTGGTAGCGGGGGTGAAGCTTTCTTT
.	once	TRBV10-1	TRBJ1-4	CASSEVQPNEKLFF	TGCGCCAGCAGTGAAGTACAGCCTAATGAAAAACTGTTTTTT
.	.	TRBV10-2	TRBJ1-1	CASSETGSTEAFF	TGCGCCAGCAGTGAGACAGGGAGTACTGAAGCTTTCTTT
.	.	TRBV18	TRBJ1-4	CASSPRNGDGNEKLFF	TGTGCCAGCTCACCACGGAACGGGGACGGTAATGAAAAACTGTTTTTT
.	.	TRBV6-5	TRBJ1-3	CASSLTAGSGNTIYF	TGTGCCAGCAGCCTGACAGCCGGCTCTGGAAACACCATATATTTT
.	few	TRBV7-9	TRBJ1-1	CASSSAGFNTEAFF	TGTGCCAGCAGCTCAGCTGGGTTCAACACTGAAGCTTTCTTT